This T cell receptor beta chain was retrieved from a study of T-cell reconstitution after alpha-beta-depleted transplantation in children. This clonotype occurred many times. This sample's TCRbeta library carried unique molecular identifier barcodes. Each CDR3 protein is one row after TCRdb ran MiXCR on the PCR reads. The sample has 90,000 to 130,000 distinct CDR3 sequences; around 10% are singletons. The CDR3 covers 16 residues. Germline CDR1 is MNHNS and CDR2 is SASEGT. Trimming stripped 4 bases from V and 3 bases from J, with 19 bases between. This sequence joins TRBV6-1 and TRBJ2-7; TRBD1 or TRBD2 may be the D gene (6 bases each). Here the sequenced sample was PBMCs, taken before TCRalphabeta/CD19-depleted stem cell transplant. This clonotype was sampled from a boy aged 2 to 10 with acute lymphoblastic leukemia, due to receive a stem cell transplant. CDR3 amino acids: CASSGTLGGRIYEQYF. DNA for the CDR3: TGTGCCAGCAGTGGGACTCTTGGGGGGCGCATCTACGAGCAGTACTTC.